Many counts were recorded for the clone carrying this TCR beta chain. Antigen unknown. This sample is drawn from a study of T-cell reconstitution after alpha-beta-depleted transplantation in children. Molecular barcoding with unique molecular identifiers was used for the TCRbeta library. TCRdb reprocessed the PCR reads via MiXCR and lists one record per CDR3 protein. This table has around 270,000 distinct CDR3 sequences, about a tenth appearing once. Whole-study results and caveats: Hyperexpanded clones declined; after one year, newly produced T cells mostly supplied diversity. Reportedly, only several hundred clones from non-depleted graft cells drove alpha-beta T-cell counts at about two months.

This CDR3 has 11 amino acids. CDR1 and CDR2 from the germline V gene are SNHLY and FYNNEI. The V end lost 7 bases, the J end lost 0 bases, and 3 bases lay between the germline ends. This sample comprised PBMCs, obtained before TCRalphabeta/CD19-depleted stem cell transplant. The chain combines TRBV2 with TRBJ1-1; D gene ambiguous. The sequence was collected from a boy under three years old with acute myeloid leukemia, due to receive a stem cell transplant. CDR3 DNA: TGTGCCAGCATGCTGAACACTGAAGCTTTCTTT. Protein sequence: CASMLNTEAFF.